Listed below are T cell receptor beta chains from one sample, sequenced in a study of blood T cells in healthy people across ages. MiXCR was run by TCRdb on the 5' RACE reads, yielding one entry per CDR3 protein. The table records about 1 million distinct CDR3 sequences, more than 35% of them present only once. Sequencing was carried out using blood. These receptors originate from a woman aged 60 to 75 in good health. The CDR3 runs from the conserved cysteine through the conserved F or W. A D gene is named only where the DNA matches it firmly. Clone size, where shown, is once, few, many, or a class for clones that have expanded.

V gene	clone size	J gene	D gene	CDR3 DNA	CDR3 protein
TRBV30	NA	TRBJ2-7	NA	TGTGCCTGGAGTGTAGAGACAGGTGGGACCTACGAGCAGTACTTC	CAWSVETGGTYEQYF
TRBV7-8	NA	TRBJ2-1	NA	TGTGCCAGCAGTTCCTCCCGGGACTCGAGCTCCTACAATGATCAGTTCTTC	CASSSSRDSSSYNDQFF
TRBV27	NA	TRBJ1-4	NA	TGTGCCAGCAGTCCCCCGGGACGACGAAATGAAAAACTGTTTTTT	CASSPPGRRNEKLFF
TRBV5-1	NA	TRBJ2-1	NA	TGCGCCAGCAGTGGACAGCACAATGAGCAGTTCTTC	CASSGQHNEQFF
TRBV7-9	NA	TRBJ1-1	NA	TGTGCCATAGATCGGGGGAGCACTGAAGCTTTCTTT	CAIDRGSTEAFF
TRBV30	NA	TRBJ2-3	NA	TGTGCCTGCTCCAAGGCAGAGTATACGCAGTATTTT	CACSKAEYTQYF
TRBV4-2	NA	TRBJ1-5	NA	TGTGCCAGCAGCCACCCTTGGGGCAATCAGCCCCAGCATTTT	CASSHPWGNQPQHF
TRBV2	NA	TRBJ2-5	NA	TGTGCCAGCAGTGCTAGGACTTTAGAGACCCAGTACTTC	CASSARTLETQYF
TRBV25-1	few	TRBJ2-4	NA	TGTGCCAGCAGTGAAGCCGCAAGGGGGAACATTCAGTACTTC	CASSEAARGNIQYF
TRBV9	NA	TRBJ2-1	TRBD2	TGTGCCAGCAGCGGCGGGACTAGCGGGCTCCAGTTCTTC	CASSGGTSGLQFF
TRBV20-1	NA	TRBJ2-1	TRBD2	TGCAGTGCTAGGTCGACTAGCGGGATGGATGAGCAGTTCTTC	CSARSTSGMDEQFF
TRBV7-2	NA	TRBJ2-7	TRBD2	TGTGCCAGCAGCCTAGCGGTCCTCTACGAGCAGTACTTC	CASSLAVLYEQYF
TRBV5-1	NA	TRBJ1-5	NA	TGCGCCAGCAGCAGGGGGGGTCCTCGGCCCCAGCATTTT	CASSRGGPRPQHF
TRBV21-1	NA	TRBJ2-3	NA	TGTGCCAGCAGCAAAGCAACTAGCGGGAGAGCAGATACGCAGTATTTT	CASSKATSGRADTQYF
TRBV6-5	NA	TRBJ1-2	NA	TGTGCCAGCAGTTACTCGGGGGTGCAGTGGTATGGCTACACCTTC	CASSYSGVQWYGYTF
TRBV5-6	few	TRBJ2-1	NA	TGTGCCAGCAGCCCACTGGCAGGGATGGCGGGTGAGCAGTTCTTC	CASSPLAGMAGEQFF
TRBV7-3	few	TRBJ2-1	NA	TGTGCCAGCAGCTTAACCCTTGAAGAGCAGTTCTTC	CASSLTLEEQFF
TRBV6-4	NA	TRBJ2-7	TRBD2	TGTACCAGCAGTGTTCTAGCGGAGCCCTCGTACGAGCAGTACTTC	CTSSVLAEPSYEQYF
TRBV27	NA	TRBJ2-1	NA	TGCGCCAGCTCCCCCGGGGGAGGAGGGTACAATGAGCAGTTCTTC	CASSPGGGGYNEQFF
TRBV10-3	NA	TRBJ2-7	NA	TGTGCCACAACTCGGGGCACCAATGAGCAGTACTTC	CATTRGTNEQYF
TRBV5-1	NA	TRBJ1-2	NA	TGCGCCAGCAGCTTGGGGCTCTGGGGAGCTAACTATGGCTACACCTTC	CASSLGLWGANYGYTF
TRBV15	NA	TRBJ2-3	TRBD1	TGTGCCACCAGCTGGACAGGGGGCACAGATACGCAGTATTTT	CATSWTGGTDTQYF
TRBV7-3	NA	TRBJ2-1	NA	TGTGCCAGCAGCTCCCCGGGGCGATGGGAGCAGTTCTTC	CASSSPGRWEQFF
TRBV27	NA	TRBJ1-1	NA	TGTGCCAGCAGTCCTTCCCACACAACGAGCACTGAAGCTTTCTTT	CASSPSHTTSTEAFF
TRBV7-9	NA	TRBJ2-1	NA	TGTGCCAGCAGCAGAGGCGTGCAGCAGTTCTTC	CASSRGVQQFF
TRBV6-5	few	TRBJ1-1	NA	TGTGCCAGCAGTTACAGTGGGACGGTGAACACTGAAGCTTTCTTT	CASSYSGTVNTEAFF
TRBV20-1	few	TRBJ1-5	TRBD1	TGCAGTGCTAACAGGGGGGCAGGGCTTACCCGACTGTCGCCCCAGCATTTT	CSANRGAGLTRLSPQHF
TRBV28	NA	TRBJ2-7	NA	TGTGCCAGCAGTTCTTACGGAGACAGGCCTTCCTACGAGCAGTACTTC	CASSSYGDRPSYEQYF
TRBV2	NA	TRBJ2-3	TRBD2	TGTGCCAGCAGTGAAGAGGGGGGACTAGCGGGAAGGCTAGATACGCAGTATTTT	CASSEEGGLAGRLDTQYF
TRBV21-1	few	TRBJ2-5	NA	TGTGCCAGCAGCCCCCAATGGACAGGGGGTCAAGAGACCCAGTACTTC	CASSPQWTGGQETQYF
TRBV15	many	TRBJ2-3	NA	TGTGCCACCAGCAGAGCAGGCGACAAAACAGATACGCAGTATTTT	CATSRAGDKTDTQYF
TRBV2	NA	TRBJ2-5	TRBD1	TGTGCCAGCAGTAGGACAGGGGGACAAACTGGGGAGACCCAGTACTTC	CASSRTGGQTGETQYF
TRBV18	NA	TRBJ2-5	TRBD2	TGTGCCAGCTCACGTCCTAGCGGGAGTTCGGAGACCCAGTACTTC	CASSRPSGSSETQYF
TRBV5-6	few	TRBJ2-7	TRBD2	TGTGCCAGCAGCTCTGTCGGCCGGGGGGTCTCGGACGAGCAGTACTTC	CASSSVGRGVSDEQYF
TRBV20-1	few	TRBJ2-7	NA	TGCAGTGCTAGACCGGGACACGGGTTCTCCTACGAGCAGTACTTC	CSARPGHGFSYEQYF
TRBV5-4	NA	TRBJ2-7	NA	TGTGCCAGCAGCTTGGGACGACCCCTCTCCTACGAGCAGTACTTC	CASSLGRPLSYEQYF
TRBV9	NA	TRBJ2-1	NA	TGTGCCAGCAGCGTAGCTGCAGGACAAAAGAAATACAATGAGCAGTTCTTC	CASSVAAGQKKYNEQFF
TRBV7-8	few	TRBJ2-1	TRBD2	TGTGCCAGCAGCTTAGACCAGCGGGAGGGCCACCCCTACAATGAGCAGTTCTTC	CASSLDQREGHPYNEQFF
TRBV7-2	NA	TRBJ2-7	TRBD1	TGTGCCAGCAGCAGAAGACAGGGACGCCCCGACGAGCAGTACTTC	CASSRRQGRPDEQYF
TRBV5-1	NA	TRBJ1-2	TRBD1	TGCGCCAGCAGCCCCGGGACAGGGAGTTTCTATGGCTACACCTTC	CASSPGTGSFYGYTF
TRBV7-2	NA	TRBJ2-5	NA	TGTGCCAGCACCCGATCCGGACCCGAGACCCAGTACTTC	CASTRSGPETQYF
TRBV12-3/TRBV12-4	NA	TRBJ2-4	TRBD2	TGTGCCAGCAGTTTTGAGACTAGCGGGAGTTTAGCCAAAAACATTCAGTACTTC	CASSFETSGSLAKNIQYF
TRBV10-2	once	TRBJ2-7	TRBD1	TGCGCCAGCAGTGGGTTCTCCGGGGACAGGGTCTCCTACGAGCAGTACTTC	CASSGFSGDRVSYEQYF
TRBV6-6	many	TRBJ2-3	NA	TGTGCCAGCAGCATTGATGTGGGCACAGATACGCAGTATTTT	CASSIDVGTDTQYF
TRBV20-1	few	TRBJ1-6	NA	TGCAGTGCTAGAGTTTTAGGGGGGAATTCACCCCTCCACTTT	CSARVLGGNSPLHF
TRBV30	few	TRBJ1-2	NA	TGTGCCTGGAGTGTGGGTAATAACTATGGCTACACCTTC	CAWSVGNNYGYTF
TRBV12-3/TRBV12-4	few	TRBJ2-7	TRBD1	TGTGCCAGCAGCCAATCCGGGACAGCCTACGAGCAGTACTTC	CASSQSGTAYEQYF
TRBV27	few	TRBJ1-2	NA	TGTGCCAGCAGTTTATCGCGTTGGACCTATGGCTACACCTTC	CASSLSRWTYGYTF
TRBV6-6	NA	TRBJ2-7	NA	TGTGCCAGCAGTTACACGGGCCCCGGCTACGAGCAGTACTTC	CASSYTGPGYEQYF
TRBV20-1	NA	TRBJ2-5	NA	TGCAGTGCTAGAGGGACAGTGAGGAACAATGAGCAGTACTTC	CSARGTVRNNEQYF
TRBV20-1	NA	TRBJ1-4	NA	TGCAGTGCTAGACCGGTGGCAACTAATGAAAAACTGTTTTTT	CSARPVATNEKLFF